This T cell receptor beta chain was observed in a study of blood T cell repertoires in COVID-19. In the original analysis: Amplified reference gene primers provided the basis for estimating nucleated cell counts. Sequencing used immunoSEQ multiplex PCR; TCRdb keeps in-frame clones, though not all of them. That table gives V, J and clone size, and the DNA gave D and trimming. Here the sample spans about 380,000 clones, roughly 84% being singletons. Membership in each cohort depended on participant-reported clinical history. In Cohort 3, a recovered donor had either two negative PCRs, clearance, or symptom resolution. CDR1 and CDR2 (germline): MNHEY, SVGAGI. Unmatched junction bases numbered 9, after V lost 6 bases and J lost 5 bases. There are 15 residues in the CDR3.

The chain employs TRBV6-5 and TRBJ1-2; 10 nucleotides align to TRBD1. This sequence was found in a woman in her twenties or thirties who had recovered from COVID-19. Sequences were obtained from PBMCs or T cells enriched from blood (not recorded which). The CDR3 region is CASRANGQGGYGYTF. In DNA, the CDR3 is TGTGCCAGCAGGGCCAATGGACAGGGGGGATATGGCTACACCTTC.